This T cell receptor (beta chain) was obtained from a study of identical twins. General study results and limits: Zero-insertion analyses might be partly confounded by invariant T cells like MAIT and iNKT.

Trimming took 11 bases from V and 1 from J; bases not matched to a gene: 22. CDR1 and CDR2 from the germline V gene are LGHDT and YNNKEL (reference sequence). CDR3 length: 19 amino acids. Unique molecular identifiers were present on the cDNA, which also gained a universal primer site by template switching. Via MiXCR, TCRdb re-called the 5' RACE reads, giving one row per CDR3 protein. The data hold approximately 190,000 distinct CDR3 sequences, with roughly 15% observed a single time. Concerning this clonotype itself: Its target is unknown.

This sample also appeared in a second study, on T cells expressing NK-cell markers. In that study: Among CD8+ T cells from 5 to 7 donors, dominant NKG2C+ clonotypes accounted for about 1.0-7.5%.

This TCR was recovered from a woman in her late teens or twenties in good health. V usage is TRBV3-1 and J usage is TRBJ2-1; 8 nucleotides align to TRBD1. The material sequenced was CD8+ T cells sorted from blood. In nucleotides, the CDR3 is TGTGCCTCCTGCCAAGAAGAGGTTTGGACAGGGCGGTCCTACAATGAGCAGTTCTTC. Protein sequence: CASCQEEVWTGRSYNEQFF.